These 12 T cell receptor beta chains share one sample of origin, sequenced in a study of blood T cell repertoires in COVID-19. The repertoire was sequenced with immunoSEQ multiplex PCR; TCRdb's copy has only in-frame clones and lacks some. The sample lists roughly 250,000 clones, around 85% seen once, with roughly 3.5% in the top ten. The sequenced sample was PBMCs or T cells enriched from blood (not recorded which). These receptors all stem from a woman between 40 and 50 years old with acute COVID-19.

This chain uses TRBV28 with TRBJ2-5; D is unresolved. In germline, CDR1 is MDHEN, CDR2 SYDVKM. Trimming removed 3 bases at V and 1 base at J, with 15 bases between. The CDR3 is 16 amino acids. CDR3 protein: CASSFFLRTGQETQYF. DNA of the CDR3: TGTGCCAGCAGTTTTTTTTTGCGAACTGGCCAAGAGACCCAGTACTTC.

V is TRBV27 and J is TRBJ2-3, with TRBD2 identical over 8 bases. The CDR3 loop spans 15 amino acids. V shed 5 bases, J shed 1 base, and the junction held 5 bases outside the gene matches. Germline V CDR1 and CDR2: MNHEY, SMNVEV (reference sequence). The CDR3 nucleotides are TGTGCCAGCAGTCCCACACTAGCGGGCACAGATACGCAGTATTTT. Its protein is CASSPTLAGTDTQYF.

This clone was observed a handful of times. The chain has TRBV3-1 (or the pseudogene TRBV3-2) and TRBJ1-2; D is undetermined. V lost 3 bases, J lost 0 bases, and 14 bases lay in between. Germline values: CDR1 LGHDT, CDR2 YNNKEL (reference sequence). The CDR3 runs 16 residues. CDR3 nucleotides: TGTGCCAGCAGCCAGGCGTCTAGTTTCGCTAACTATGGCTACACCTTC. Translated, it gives CASSQASSFANYGYTF.

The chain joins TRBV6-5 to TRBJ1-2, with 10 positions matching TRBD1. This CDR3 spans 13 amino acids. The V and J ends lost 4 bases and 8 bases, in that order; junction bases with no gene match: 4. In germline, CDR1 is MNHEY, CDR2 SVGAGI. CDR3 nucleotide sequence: TGTGCCAGCAGTTCAGGACAGGGGGTCGGCTACACCTTC. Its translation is CASSSGQGVGYTF.

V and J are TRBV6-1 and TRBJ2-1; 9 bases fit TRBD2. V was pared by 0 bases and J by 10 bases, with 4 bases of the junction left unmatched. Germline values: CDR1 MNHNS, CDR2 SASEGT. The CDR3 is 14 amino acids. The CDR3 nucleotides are TGTGCCAGCAGTGAAGCTTTACTAGCGGGCGAGCAGTTCTTC. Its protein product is CASSEALLAGEQFF.

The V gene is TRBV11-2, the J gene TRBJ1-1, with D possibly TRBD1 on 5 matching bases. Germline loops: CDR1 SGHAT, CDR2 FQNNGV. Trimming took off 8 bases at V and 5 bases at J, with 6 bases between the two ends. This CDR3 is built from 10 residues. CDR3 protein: CASRGTEAFF. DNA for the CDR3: TGTGCCAGCCGGGGGACTGAAGCTTTCTTT.

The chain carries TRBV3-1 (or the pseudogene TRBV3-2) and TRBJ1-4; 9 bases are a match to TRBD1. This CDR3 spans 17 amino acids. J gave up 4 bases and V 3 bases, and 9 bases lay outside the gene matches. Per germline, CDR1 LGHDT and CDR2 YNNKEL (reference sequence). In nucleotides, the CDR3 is TGTGCCAGCAGCCATGCATTTCCGGGACAGGGTAATGAAAAACTGTTTTTT. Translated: CASSHAFPGQGNEKLFF.

CDR3 residues: CASILHRGMGGELFF. CDR3 DNA: TGTGCCAGCATTTTGCACAGGGGTATGGGTGGGGAGCTGTTTTTT. This sequence joins TRBV6-5 and TRBJ2-2, with 7 positions matching TRBD1. Trimming took 7 bases from V and 8 from J; bases not matched to a gene: 13. The CDR3 covers 15 residues. Germline V gene data show CDR1 as MNHEY and CDR2 as SVGAGI.

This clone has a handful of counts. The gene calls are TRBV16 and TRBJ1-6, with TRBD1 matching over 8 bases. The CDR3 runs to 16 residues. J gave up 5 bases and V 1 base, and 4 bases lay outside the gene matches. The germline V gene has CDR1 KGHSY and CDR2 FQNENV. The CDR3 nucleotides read TGTGCCAGCAGCCAATTGGGGACAGGAGATAATTCACCCCTCCACTTT. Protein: CASSQLGTGDNSPLHF.

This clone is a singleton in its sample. The CDR3 DNA reads as TGTGCCAGCGGCGATTACAGGAGCTCCTATAATTCACCCCTCCACTTT. It yields the protein CASGDYRSSYNSPLHF. The chain recombines TRBV2 with TRBJ1-6, with D possibly matching TRBD1 (5 bases). The CDR3 has 16 amino acids. Germline assignment: CDR1 SNHLY and CDR2 FYNNEI. V lost 8 bases and J 0 bases, leaving 14 bases between the germline ends.

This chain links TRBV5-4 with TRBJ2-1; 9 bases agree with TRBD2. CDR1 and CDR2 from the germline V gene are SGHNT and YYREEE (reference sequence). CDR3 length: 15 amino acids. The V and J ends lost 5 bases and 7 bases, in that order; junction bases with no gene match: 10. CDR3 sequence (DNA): TGTGCCAGCAGTTTATTAGCGGGAGCAGGAAATGAGCAGTTCTTC. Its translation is CASSLLAGAGNEQFF. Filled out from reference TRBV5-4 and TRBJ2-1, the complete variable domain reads ETGVTQSPTHLIKTRGQQVTLRCSSQSGHNTVSWYQQALGQGPQFIFQYYREEENGRGNFPPRFSGLQFPNYSSELNVNALELDDSALYLCASSLLAGAGNEQFFGPGTRLTVL.

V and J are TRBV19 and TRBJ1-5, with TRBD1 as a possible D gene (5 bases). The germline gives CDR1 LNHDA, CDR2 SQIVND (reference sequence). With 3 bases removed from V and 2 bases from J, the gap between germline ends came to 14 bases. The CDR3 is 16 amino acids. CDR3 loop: CASSIGGSMGNQPQHF. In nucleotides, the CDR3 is TGTGCCAGTAGTATCGGGGGATCGATGGGCAATCAGCCCCAGCATTTT.